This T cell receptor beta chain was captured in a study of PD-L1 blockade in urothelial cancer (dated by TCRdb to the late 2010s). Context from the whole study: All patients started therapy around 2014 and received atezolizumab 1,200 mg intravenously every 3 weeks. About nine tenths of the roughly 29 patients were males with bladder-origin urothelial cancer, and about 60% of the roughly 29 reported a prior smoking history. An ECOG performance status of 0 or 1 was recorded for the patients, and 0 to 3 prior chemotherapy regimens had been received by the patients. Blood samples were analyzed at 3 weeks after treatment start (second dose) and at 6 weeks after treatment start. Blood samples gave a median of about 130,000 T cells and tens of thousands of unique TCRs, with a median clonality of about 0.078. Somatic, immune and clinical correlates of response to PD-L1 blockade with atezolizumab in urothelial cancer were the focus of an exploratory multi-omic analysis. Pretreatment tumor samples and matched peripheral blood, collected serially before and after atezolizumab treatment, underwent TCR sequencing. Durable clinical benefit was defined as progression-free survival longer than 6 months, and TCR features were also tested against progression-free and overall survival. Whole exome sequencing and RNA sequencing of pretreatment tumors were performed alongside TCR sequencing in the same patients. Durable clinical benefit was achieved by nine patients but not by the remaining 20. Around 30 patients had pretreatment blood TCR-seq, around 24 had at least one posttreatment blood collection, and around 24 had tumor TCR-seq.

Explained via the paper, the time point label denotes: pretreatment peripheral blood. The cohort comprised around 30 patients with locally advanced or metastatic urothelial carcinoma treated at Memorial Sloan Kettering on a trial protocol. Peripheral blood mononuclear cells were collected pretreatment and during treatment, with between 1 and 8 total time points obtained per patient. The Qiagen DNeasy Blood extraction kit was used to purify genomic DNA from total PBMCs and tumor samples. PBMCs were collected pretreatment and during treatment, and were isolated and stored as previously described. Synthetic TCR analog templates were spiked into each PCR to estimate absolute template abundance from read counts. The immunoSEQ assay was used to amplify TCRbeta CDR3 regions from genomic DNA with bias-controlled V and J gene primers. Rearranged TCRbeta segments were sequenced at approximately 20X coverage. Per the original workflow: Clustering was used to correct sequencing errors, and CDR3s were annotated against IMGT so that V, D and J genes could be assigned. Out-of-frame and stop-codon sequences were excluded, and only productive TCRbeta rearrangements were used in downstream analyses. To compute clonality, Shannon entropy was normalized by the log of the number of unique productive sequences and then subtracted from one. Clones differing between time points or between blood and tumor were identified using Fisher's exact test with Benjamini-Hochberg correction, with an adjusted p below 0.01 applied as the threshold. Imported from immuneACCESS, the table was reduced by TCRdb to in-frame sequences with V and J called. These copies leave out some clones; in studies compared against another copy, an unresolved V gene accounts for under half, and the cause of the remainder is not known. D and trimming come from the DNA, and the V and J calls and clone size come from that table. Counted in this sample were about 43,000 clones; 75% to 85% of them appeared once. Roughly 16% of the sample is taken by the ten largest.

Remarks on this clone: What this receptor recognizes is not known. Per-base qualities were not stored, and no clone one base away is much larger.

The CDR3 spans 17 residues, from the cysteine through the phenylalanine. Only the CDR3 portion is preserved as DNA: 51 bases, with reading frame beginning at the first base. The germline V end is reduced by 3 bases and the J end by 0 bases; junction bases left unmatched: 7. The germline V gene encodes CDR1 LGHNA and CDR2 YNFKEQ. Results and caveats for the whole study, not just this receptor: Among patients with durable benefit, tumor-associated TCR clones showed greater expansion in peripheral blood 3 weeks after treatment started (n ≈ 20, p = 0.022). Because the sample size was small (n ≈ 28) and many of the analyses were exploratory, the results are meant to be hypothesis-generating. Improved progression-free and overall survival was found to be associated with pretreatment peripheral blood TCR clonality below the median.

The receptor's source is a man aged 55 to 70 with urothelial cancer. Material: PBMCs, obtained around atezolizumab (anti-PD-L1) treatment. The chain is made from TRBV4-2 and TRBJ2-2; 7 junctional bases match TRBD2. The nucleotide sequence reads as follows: TGTGCCAGCAGCCAGAGGGGAGGGGCCGCGAACACCGGGGAGCTGTTTTTT. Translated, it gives CASSQRGGAANTGELFF.